The rows below give T cell receptor beta chains drawn from one sample of a study of identical twins. Each CDR3 protein is one row after TCRdb ran MiXCR on the 5' RACE reads. The table lists roughly 750,000 distinct CDR3 sequences, 21% of them singletons. These sequences were also reported in another study, on T cells expressing NK-cell markers.

The sample consisted of PBMCs. These receptors were collected from a woman under 30 in good health. Both conserved end residues are part of each CDR3. Each record gives: V gene, D gene, J gene, clone size, CDR3 DNA, CDR3 protein. D genes are given only for firm matches. Not all rows give a size; the values are once, few, many and, for expanded clones, a class.

V gene: TRBV9
D gene: .
J gene: TRBJ2-5
clone size: many
CDR3 DNA: TGTGCCAGCAGCGGTAGACGGGAACAAGAGACCCAGTACTTC
CDR3 protein: CASSGRREQETQYF

V gene: TRBV6-6
D gene: .
J gene: TRBJ1-1
clone size: .
CDR3 DNA: TGTGCCAGCAGTTCCCAGGTCGCTGAAGCTTTCTTT
CDR3 protein: CASSSQVAEAFF

V gene: TRBV3-1
D gene: .
J gene: TRBJ2-5
clone size: .
CDR3 DNA: TGTGCCAGCAGCCCAGGACCCTTCTACCAAGAGACCCAGTACTTC
CDR3 protein: CASSPGPFYQETQYF

V gene: TRBV30
D gene: TRBD1
J gene: TRBJ1-2
clone size: few
CDR3 DNA: TGTGCCTGGAGTACACCAGGGGGATACTATGGCTACACCTTC
CDR3 protein: CAWSTPGGYYGYTF

V gene: TRBV5-1
D gene: .
J gene: TRBJ2-2
clone size: .
CDR3 DNA: TGCGCCAGCAGCTTGTGGGCGAATTCGAACACCGGGGAGCTGTTTTTT
CDR3 protein: CASSLWANSNTGELFF

V gene: TRBV20-1
D gene: TRBD2
J gene: TRBJ2-2
clone size: few
CDR3 DNA: TGCAGTGCTAGTAAGCTAGCGGGAGACGGGGAGCTGTTTTTT
CDR3 protein: CSASKLAGDGELFF

V gene: TRBV6-1
D gene: .
J gene: TRBJ1-1
clone size: few
CDR3 DNA: TGTGCCAGCAGTGAGACAGTGAACACTGAAGCTTTCTTT
CDR3 protein: CASSETVNTEAFF

V gene: TRBV7-2
D gene: .
J gene: TRBJ1-1
clone size: .
CDR3 DNA: TGTGCCAGCAGCTTTGTTTTGGGTGCCACTGAAGCTTTCTTT
CDR3 protein: CASSFVLGATEAFF

V gene: TRBV7-7
D gene: .
J gene: TRBJ2-2
clone size: .
CDR3 DNA: TGTGCTAGCAGCTTAATGAGGGACACCGGGGAGCTGTTTTTT
CDR3 protein: CASSLMRDTGELFF

V gene: TRBV10-3
D gene: TRBD1
J gene: TRBJ2-7
clone size: few
CDR3 DNA: TGTGCCATCAGTGAGTTAGAACAGGGGCACTACGAGCAGTACTTC
CDR3 protein: CAISELEQGHYEQYF

V gene: TRBV12-3/TRBV12-4
D gene: .
J gene: TRBJ1-1
clone size: .
CDR3 DNA: TGTGCCAGCAGTTTCCGACAGGCCTCGAACACTGAAGCTTTCTTT
CDR3 protein: CASSFRQASNTEAFF

V gene: TRBV20-1
D gene: .
J gene: TRBJ1-5
clone size: few
CDR3 DNA: TGCAGTGTTAGGGGATCAGGTAATCAGCCCCAGCATTTT
CDR3 protein: CSVRGSGNQPQHF

V gene: TRBV7-2
D gene: TRBD2
J gene: TRBJ2-1
clone size: few
CDR3 DNA: TGTGCCAGCAATAGAGGTGGTGCTAGCGGGAGGGAGCAGTTCTTC
CDR3 protein: CASNRGGASGREQFF

V gene: TRBV7-8
D gene: TRBD2
J gene: TRBJ2-1
clone size: .
CDR3 DNA: TGTGCCAGCAGCTTACCCGAGCGGGGATCCTACAATGAGCAGTTCTTC
CDR3 protein: CASSLPERGSYNEQFF

V gene: TRBV12-3/TRBV12-4
D gene: .
J gene: TRBJ2-2
clone size: many
CDR3 DNA: TGTGCCAGCAGTAAAGACGGATCTAACACCGGGGAGCTGTTTTTT
CDR3 protein: CASSKDGSNTGELFF

V gene: TRBV20-1
D gene: .
J gene: TRBJ1-2
clone size: .
CDR3 DNA: TGCAGTGCTCCGGGGGCAGCCTATGGCTACACCTTC
CDR3 protein: CSAPGAAYGYTF

V gene: TRBV27
D gene: TRBD2
J gene: TRBJ2-1
clone size: .
CDR3 DNA: TGTGCCAGCAGTTTGGGTTGCGGGGGGAACAATGAGCAGTTCTTC
CDR3 protein: CASSLGCGGNNEQFF

V gene: TRBV20-1
D gene: .
J gene: TRBJ2-6
clone size: .
CDR3 DNA: TGCAGTGCTGCGGACAGTAGGAGGGCCAACGTCCTGACTTTC
CDR3 protein: CSAADSRRANVLTF

V gene: TRBV2
D gene: .
J gene: TRBJ2-7
clone size: few
CDR3 DNA: TGTGCCAGCAGACTAGGACAGTTACTCTACGAGCAGTACTTC
CDR3 protein: CASRLGQLLYEQYF

V gene: TRBV29-1
D gene: .
J gene: TRBJ2-5
clone size: few
CDR3 DNA: TGCAGCGTTGTGCCGGTCAGGCGCCACTCCCAAGAGACCCAGTACTTC
CDR3 protein: CSVVPVRRHSQETQYF

V gene: TRBV12-3/TRBV12-4
D gene: .
J gene: TRBJ1-2
clone size: .
CDR3 DNA: TGTGCCAGCACGGGAGACTTTAATGGCTACACCTTC
CDR3 protein: CASTGDFNGYTF

V gene: TRBV19
D gene: TRBD2
J gene: TRBJ2-1
clone size: .
CDR3 DNA: TGTGCCAGTAGTTACGGAGCGGGGGGGCACAATGAGCAGTTCTTC
CDR3 protein: CASSYGAGGHNEQFF

V gene: TRBV7-9
D gene: TRBD2
J gene: TRBJ2-5
clone size: .
CDR3 DNA: TGTGCCAGCAGCCCCTTAGCGGGGGCCAACCAAGAGACCCAGTACTTC
CDR3 protein: CASSPLAGANQETQYF

V gene: TRBV5-1
D gene: .
J gene: TRBJ2-1
clone size: few
CDR3 DNA: TGCGCCAGCAGCCGGCGCGGCGAGTCGGGAGAGCAGTTCTTC
CDR3 protein: CASSRRGESGEQFF

V gene: TRBV10-2
D gene: .
J gene: TRBJ2-6
clone size: many
CDR3 DNA: TGCGCCAGCAGTGAATCTGGGGCCAACGTCCTGACTTTC
CDR3 protein: CASSESGANVLTF

V gene: TRBV5-6
D gene: .
J gene: TRBJ2-7
clone size: .
CDR3 DNA: TGTGCCAGCAGCTTTACAGGGACCCTCGAGCAGTACTTC
CDR3 protein: CASSFTGTLEQYF

V gene: TRBV7-2
D gene: .
J gene: TRBJ2-1
clone size: .
CDR3 DNA: TGTGCCAGCAACCCCGGAGGGCCATCGTACAATGAGCAGTTCTTC
CDR3 protein: CASNPGGPSYNEQFF

V gene: TRBV24-1
D gene: TRBD2
J gene: TRBJ2-1
clone size: .
CDR3 DNA: TGTGCCACCAGTGATCCCCGACTAGCTGGGCACAATGAGCAGTTCTTC
CDR3 protein: CATSDPRLAGHNEQFF

V gene: TRBV3-1
D gene: .
J gene: TRBJ2-5
clone size: few
CDR3 DNA: TGTGCCAGCCAAGCGTACCAAGAGACCCAGTACTTC
CDR3 protein: CASQAYQETQYF

V gene: TRBV2
D gene: TRBD1
J gene: TRBJ2-5
clone size: few
CDR3 DNA: TGTGCCAGCAGTGAAGTCAGGACAGGAAAAGAGACCCAGTACTTC
CDR3 protein: CASSEVRTGKETQYF

V gene: TRBV20-1
D gene: .
J gene: TRBJ1-4
clone size: .
CDR3 DNA: TGCAGTGCTAGATTTTTCAATGAAAAACTGTTTTTT
CDR3 protein: CSARFFNEKLFF

V gene: TRBV2
D gene: TRBD1
J gene: TRBJ2-1
clone size: .
CDR3 DNA: TGTGCCAGCAGTGAACCCGACAGGGCAAATGAGCAGTTCTTC
CDR3 protein: CASSEPDRANEQFF

V gene: TRBV15
D gene: .
J gene: TRBJ2-7
clone size: few
CDR3 DNA: TGTGCCACCAGCAGACCTTATACGAACGAGCAGTACTTC
CDR3 protein: CATSRPYTNEQYF

V gene: TRBV10-3
D gene: .
J gene: TRBJ2-7
clone size: many
CDR3 DNA: TGTGCCATCAGTGAGTCGAAGCAGGGGGGTAGAAGCTCCTACGAGCAGTACTTC
CDR3 protein: CAISESKQGGRSSYEQYF

V gene: TRBV5-1
D gene: .
J gene: TRBJ2-5
clone size: few
CDR3 DNA: TGCGCCAGCAGCTTGGCCCGAAGGCGGAACCAAGAGACCCAGTACTTC
CDR3 protein: CASSLARRRNQETQYF

V gene: TRBV23-1
D gene: .
J gene: TRBJ1-1
clone size: .
CDR3 DNA: TGCGCCAGCCCTAAGGGCACTGAAGCTTTCTTT
CDR3 protein: CASPKGTEAFF

V gene: TRBV19
D gene: .
J gene: TRBJ1-6
clone size: .
CDR3 DNA: TGTGCCAGTAGTATGGAGTTTTGGAGGGAATCACCCCTCCACTTT
CDR3 protein: CASSMEFWRESPLHF

V gene: TRBV10-3
D gene: .
J gene: TRBJ2-7
clone size: .
CDR3 DNA: TGTGCCACCGGGGGGCAGAAATACGAGCAGTACTTC
CDR3 protein: CATGGQKYEQYF

V gene: TRBV6-5
D gene: .
J gene: TRBJ1-6
clone size: many
CDR3 DNA: TGTGCCAGCAGTTTCCCGGGAGGGAAAGATTCACCCCTCCACTTT
CDR3 protein: CASSFPGGKDSPLHF

V gene: TRBV5-1
D gene: TRBD1
J gene: TRBJ2-3
clone size: .
CDR3 DNA: TGCGCCAGCAGCGAAAGGGACAGCCACACAGATACGCAGTATTTT
CDR3 protein: CASSERDSHTDTQYF

V gene: TRBV5-5
D gene: .
J gene: TRBJ2-1
clone size: few
CDR3 DNA: TGTGCCAGCAGCTCCACTAGCCCCCGCCGGGATGAGCAGTTCTTC
CDR3 protein: CASSSTSPRRDEQFF

V gene: TRBV15
D gene: TRBD1
J gene: TRBJ2-5
clone size: .
CDR3 DNA: TGTGCCACCAGCAGCGCAACAGGGGTTGGGGAGACCCAGTACTTC
CDR3 protein: CATSSATGVGETQYF

V gene: TRBV4-3
D gene: TRBD2
J gene: TRBJ2-3
clone size: few
CDR3 DNA: TGCGCCAGCAGCCACGAGGGAGGGCACACAGATACGCAGTATTTT
CDR3 protein: CASSHEGGHTDTQYF

V gene: TRBV10-2
D gene: .
J gene: TRBJ1-2
clone size: few
CDR3 DNA: TGCGCCAGCAGAGATGTCGGGGATAACTATGGCTACACCTTC
CDR3 protein: CASRDVGDNYGYTF

V gene: TRBV5-4
D gene: TRBD2
J gene: TRBJ2-1
clone size: few
CDR3 DNA: TGTGCCAGCAGCTTCCCCGGGGGGGGGGCCCACAATGAGCAGTTCTTC
CDR3 protein: CASSFPGGGAHNEQFF

V gene: TRBV2
D gene: TRBD1
J gene: TRBJ2-7
clone size: few
CDR3 DNA: TGTGCCAGCGCAGGGGGCAGGAGCTCCTACGAGCAGTACTTC
CDR3 protein: CASAGGRSSYEQYF

V gene: TRBV4-3
D gene: TRBD1
J gene: TRBJ2-7
clone size: .
CDR3 DNA: TGCGCCAGCAGCCAAGATAGGACAGGGGGCTACGAGCAGTACTTC
CDR3 protein: CASSQDRTGGYEQYF